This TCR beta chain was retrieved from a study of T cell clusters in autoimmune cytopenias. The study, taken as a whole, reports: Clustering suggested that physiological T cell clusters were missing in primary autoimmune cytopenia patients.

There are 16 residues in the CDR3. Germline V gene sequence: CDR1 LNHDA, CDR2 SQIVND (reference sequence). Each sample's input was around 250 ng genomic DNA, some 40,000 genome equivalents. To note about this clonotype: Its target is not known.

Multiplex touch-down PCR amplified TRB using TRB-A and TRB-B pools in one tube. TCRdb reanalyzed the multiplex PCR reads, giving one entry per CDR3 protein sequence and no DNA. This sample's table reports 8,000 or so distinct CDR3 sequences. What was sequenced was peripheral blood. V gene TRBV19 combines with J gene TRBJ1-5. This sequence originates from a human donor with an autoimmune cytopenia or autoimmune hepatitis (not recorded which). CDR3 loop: CASSIGVSGRNQPQHF.